The rows below give T cell receptor beta chains drawn from one sample of a study of CD8 T cells in Susac syndrome. Using its own MiXCR run on the immunoSEQ multiplex PCR reads, TCRdb lists one record per CDR3 protein. The sample consists of about 210,000 distinct CDR3 sequences, approximately 95% of them appearing once. Specimen: CD4+ T cells from PBMCs. The receptors come from a human donor with multiple sclerosis. The CDR3 runs from the conserved cysteine through the conserved F or W. The order of the fields is clone size, D gene, V gene, J gene, CDR3 length, CDR3 protein, CDR3 DNA. The D gene is left open where the match is weak. The size of a clone is reported for some rows only, either as once, few or many, or as a class for expanded clones.

.	TRBD1	TRBV29-1	TRBJ1-2	11	CSVAGGGGYTF	TGCAGCGTTGCAGGGGGAGGTGGCTACACCTTC
once	.	TRBV5-4	TRBJ2-1	15	CASSLVPAVGNEQFF	TGTGCCAGCAGCTTGGTCCCAGCGGTAGGCAATGAGCAGTTCTTC
.	.	TRBV7-2	TRBJ1-1	14	CASSLDRWYTEAFF	TGTGCCAGCAGCTTAGATAGATGGTACACTGAAGCTTTCTTT
.	TRBD1	TRBV28	TRBJ2-7	13	CASRYGQGHEQYF	TGTGCCAGCAGATACGGACAGGGCCACGAGCAGTACTTC
.	.	TRBV3-1	TRBJ2-3	13	CASSTFVADTQYF	TGTGCCAGCAGCACTTTTGTGGCAGATACGCAGTATTTT
.	TRBD2	TRBV28	TRBJ2-7	13	CASSLSGREWQYF	TGTGCCAGCAGTTTAAGCGGGAGGGAGTGGCAGTACTTC
.	.	TRBV4-1	TRBJ2-3	15	CASSQDLSETDTQYF	TGCGCCAGCAGCCAAGATCTAAGTGAAACAGATACGCAGTATTTT
.	.	TRBV7-3	TRBJ2-4	15	CASSLSGEELSIQYF	TGTGCCAGCAGCTTATCAGGGGAGGAATTATCCATTCAGTACTTC
.	.	TRBV9	TRBJ2-1	16	CASSVAGRSSYNEQFF	TGTGCCAGCAGCGTAGCTGGGCGGAGCTCCTACAATGAGCAGTTCTTC
.	TRBD1	TRBV5-4	TRBJ2-6	15	CASRQGQGGANVLTF	TGTGCCAGCAGGCAAGGACAGGGAGGGGCCAACGTCCTGACTTTC
.	.	TRBV3-1	TRBJ2-3	15	CASSHYRVPTDTQYF	TGTGCCAGCAGCCATTACCGGGTCCCCACAGATACGCAGTATTTT
.	TRBD1	TRBV9	TRBJ2-7	16	CASSPRLTTGGDEQYF	TGTGCCAGCAGCCCCCGGCTAACGACAGGGGGAGACGAGCAGTACTTC
once	.	TRBV29-1	TRBJ1-1	14	CSVEGPGVNTEAFF	TGCAGCGTTGAAGGTCCGGGGGTGAACACTGAAGCTTTCTTT
.	TRBD1	TRBV29-1	TRBJ2-3	12	CSAQGGTDTQYF	TGCAGCGCGCAGGGGGGCACAGATACGCAGTATTTT
once	TRBD2	TRBV9	TRBJ2-1	16	CASSPTLAVNYNEQFF	TGTGCCAGCAGCCCTACTCTAGCGGTAAACTACAATGAGCAGTTCTTC
.	.	TRBV20-1	TRBJ2-2	14	CSARDMRNTGELFF	TGCAGTGCTCGGGACATGAGGAACACCGGGGAGCTGTTTTTT
.	.	TRBV24-1	TRBJ2-1	12	CATRGDLDEQFF	TGTGCCACCAGGGGGGATTTGGATGAGCAGTTCTTC
.	.	TRBV18	TRBJ1-1	15	CASSYTGGLNTEAFF	TGTGCCAGCTCCTACACGGGTGGACTGAACACTGAAGCTTTCTTT
.	.	TRBV7-2	TRBJ1-2	12	CASSYEQGGGTF	TGTGCCAGCAGCTACGAACAGGGCGGCGGGACCTTC
.	.	TRBV24-1	TRBJ2-2	17	CATSDRTGPTNTGELFF	TGTGCCACCAGTGACAGAACGGGGCCAACCAACACCGGGGAGCTGTTTTTT
.	.	TRBV2	TRBJ2-1	14	CASSESGFNNEQFF	TGTGCCAGCAGTGAAAGCGGATTTAACAATGAGCAGTTCTTC
.	.	TRBV30	TRBJ1-1	12	CAWRGSGTEAFF	TGTGCCTGGAGAGGGAGTGGGACTGAAGCTTTCTTT
.	.	TRBV6-6	TRBJ1-5	12	CASSRLQQPQHF	TGTGCCAGCAGTCGGCTACAACAGCCCCAGCATTTT
once	TRBD1	TRBV4-1	TRBJ2-1	14	CASSLTTGANEQFF	TGCGCCAGCAGCCTTACGACAGGGGCCAATGAGCAGTTCTTC
.	TRBD1	TRBV27	TRBJ2-1	12	CASSYRGHEQFF	TGTGCCAGCTCCTACAGGGGACATGAGCAGTTCTTC
.	.	TRBV6-5	TRBJ2-7	14	CASRGTYSSYEQYF	TGTGCCAGCAGGGGGACTTATAGCTCCTACGAGCAGTACTTC
.	TRBD1	TRBV18	TRBJ2-7	13	CASSDGQAREQYF	TGTGCCAGCTCAGACGGACAGGCCCGGGAGCAGTACTTC
.	.	TRBV9	TRBJ2-1	13	CASRGDSYNEQFF	TGTGCCAGCAGGGGGGACTCCTACAATGAGCAGTTCTTC
.	.	TRBV15	TRBJ2-3	16	CATSRGGARSTDTQYF	TGTGCCACCAGCAGAGGGGGTGCCCGGTCCACAGATACGCAGTATTTT
.	TRBD1	TRBV5-1	TRBJ2-1	15	CASSLRQGQTNEQFF	TGCGCCAGCAGCTTGAGACAGGGTCAGACCAATGAGCAGTTCTTC
.	TRBD2	TRBV3-1	TRBJ2-3	18	CASSQDRGLAGSTDTQYF	TGTGCCAGCAGCCAAGATAGAGGACTAGCGGGATCCACAGATACGCAGTATTTT
once	.	TRBV12-3/TRBV12-4	TRBJ1-5	13	CASSSGRWQPQHF	TGTGCCAGCAGTTCAGGAAGATGGCAGCCCCAGCATTTT
.	.	TRBV29-1	TRBJ1-5	13	CSVEVSSNQPQHF	TGCAGCGTTGAAGTCTCCAGCAATCAGCCCCAGCATTTT
.	TRBD2	TRBV20-1	TRBJ2-1	15	CSASRTSGALNEQFF	TGCAGTGCTAGTCGGACTAGCGGGGCTCTCAATGAGCAGTTCTTC
.	.	TRBV29-1	TRBJ1-1	13	CSARTGMNTEAFF	TGCAGCGCACGGACGGGGATGAACACTGAAGCTTTCTTT
.	.	TRBV2	TRBJ2-1	12	CASRDGYNEQFF	TGTGCCAGCAGGGACGGGTACAATGAGCAGTTCTTC